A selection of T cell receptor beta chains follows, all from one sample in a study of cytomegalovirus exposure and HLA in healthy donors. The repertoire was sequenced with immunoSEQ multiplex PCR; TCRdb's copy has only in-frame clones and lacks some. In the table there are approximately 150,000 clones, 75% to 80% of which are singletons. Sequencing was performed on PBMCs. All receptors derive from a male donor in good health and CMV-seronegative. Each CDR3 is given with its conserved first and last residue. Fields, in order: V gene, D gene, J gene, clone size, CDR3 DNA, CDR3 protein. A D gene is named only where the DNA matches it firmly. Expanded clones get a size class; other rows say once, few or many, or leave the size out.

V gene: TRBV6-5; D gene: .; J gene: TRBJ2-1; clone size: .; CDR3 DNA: TGTGCCAGCAGTCGTTCCAATGAGCAGTTCTTC; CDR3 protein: CASSRSNEQFF
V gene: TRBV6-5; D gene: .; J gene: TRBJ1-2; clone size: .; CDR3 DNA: TGTGCCAGCAGTTACCAGACAGGCTTTTACTATGGCTACACCTTC; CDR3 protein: CASSYQTGFYYGYTF
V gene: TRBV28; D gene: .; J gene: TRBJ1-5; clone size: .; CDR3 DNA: TGTGCCAGCAGCAAGGACAGATCGCTAATCCCCCCCCAGCATTTT; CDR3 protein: CASSKDRSLIPPQHF
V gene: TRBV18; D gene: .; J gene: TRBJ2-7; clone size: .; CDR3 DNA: TGTGCCAGCTCACCACCGGTGGGGGGCTCCTACGAGCAGTACTTC; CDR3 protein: CASSPPVGGSYEQYF
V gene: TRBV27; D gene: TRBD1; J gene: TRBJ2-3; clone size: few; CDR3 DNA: TGTGCCAGCAGTTTATCCTCGACAGGGGCCGGAGATACGCAGTATTTT; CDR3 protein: CASSLSSTGAGDTQYF
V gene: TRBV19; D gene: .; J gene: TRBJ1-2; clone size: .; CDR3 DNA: TGTGCCAGTAGCCCTCAAGAGAAATATGGCTACACCTTC; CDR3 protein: CASSPQEKYGYTF
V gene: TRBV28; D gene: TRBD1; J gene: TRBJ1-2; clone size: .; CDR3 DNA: TGTGCCAGCAGCTCCCCGGGGACAGGGGTTTGGACCTTC; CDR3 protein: CASSSPGTGVWTF
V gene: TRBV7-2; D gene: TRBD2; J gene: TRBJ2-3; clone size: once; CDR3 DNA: TGTGCCAGCAGCTTATACGGCGGGAGGGCAGATACGCAGTATTTT; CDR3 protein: CASSLYGGRADTQYF
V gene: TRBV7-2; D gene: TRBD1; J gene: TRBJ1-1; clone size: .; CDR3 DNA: TGTGCCAGCAGCATTGGACAGGGTTTAGGAGCTTTCTTT; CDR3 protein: CASSIGQGLGAFF
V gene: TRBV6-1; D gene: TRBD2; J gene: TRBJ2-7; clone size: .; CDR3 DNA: TGTGCCAGCAGTGACACCGGGACTAGTGACATCTACGAGCAGTACTTC; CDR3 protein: CASSDTGTSDIYEQYF
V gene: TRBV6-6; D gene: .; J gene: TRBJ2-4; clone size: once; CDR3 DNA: TGTGCCAGCAGTGCAGACATTCAGTACTTC; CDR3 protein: CASSADIQYF
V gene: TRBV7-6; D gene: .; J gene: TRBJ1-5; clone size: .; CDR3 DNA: TGTGCCAGCACCAGGGGTCCCGATAGCAATCAGCCCCAGCATTTT; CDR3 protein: CASTRGPDSNQPQHF
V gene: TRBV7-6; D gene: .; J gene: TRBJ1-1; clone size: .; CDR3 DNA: TGTGCCAGCAGCCCGGCGGCGGGGGTAGATGAAGCTTTCTTT; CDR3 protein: CASSPAAGVDEAFF
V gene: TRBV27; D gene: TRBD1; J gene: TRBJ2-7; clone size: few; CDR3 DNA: TGTGCCAGCAGCACCTTCGACAGGGCCCTAGGAAGAGGTCGCCACGAGCAGTACTTC; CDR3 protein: CASSTFDRALGRGRHEQYF
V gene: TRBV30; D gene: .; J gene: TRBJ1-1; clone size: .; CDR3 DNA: TGTGCCTGGAGTGTAAGGGACACCGGAGGCACTGAAGCTTTCTTT; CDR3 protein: CAWSVRDTGGTEAFF
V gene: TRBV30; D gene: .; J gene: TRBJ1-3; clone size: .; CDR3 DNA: TGTGCCTCCCAGGACTCTGGAAACACCATATATTTT; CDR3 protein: CASQDSGNTIYF
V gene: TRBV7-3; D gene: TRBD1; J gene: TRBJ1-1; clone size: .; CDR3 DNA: TGTGCCAGCAGCCCGTCCGGGACAGCCACTGAAGCTTTCTTT; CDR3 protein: CASSPSGTATEAFF
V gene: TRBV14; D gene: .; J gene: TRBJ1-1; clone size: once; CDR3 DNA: TGTGCCAGCAGCCAAGATCTCCAGGGGTGGGCTTTCTTT; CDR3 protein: CASSQDLQGWAFF
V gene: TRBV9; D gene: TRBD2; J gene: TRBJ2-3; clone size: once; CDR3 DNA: TGTGCCAGCAGCGTACAGCTCGGGAGGGATACGCAGTATTTT; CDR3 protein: CASSVQLGRDTQYF
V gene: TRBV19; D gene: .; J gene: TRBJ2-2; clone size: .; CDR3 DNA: TGTGCCAGTATTTCTCAACACAACACCGGGGAGCTGTTTTTT; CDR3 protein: CASISQHNTGELFF
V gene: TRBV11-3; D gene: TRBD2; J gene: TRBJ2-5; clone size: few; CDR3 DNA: TGTGCCAGCAGTCCGACTAGCGGGAGTAAGACCCAGTACTTC; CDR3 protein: CASSPTSGSKTQYF
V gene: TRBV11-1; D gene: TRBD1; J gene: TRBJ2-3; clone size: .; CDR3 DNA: TGTGCCAGCAGCTTAGGGGACAGGGGGATGGATACGCAGTATTTT; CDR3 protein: CASSLGDRGMDTQYF
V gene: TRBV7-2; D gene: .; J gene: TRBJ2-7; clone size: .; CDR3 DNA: TGTGCCAGCAGCGGCTTCCCCTCCTACGAGCAGTACTTC; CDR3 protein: CASSGFPSYEQYF
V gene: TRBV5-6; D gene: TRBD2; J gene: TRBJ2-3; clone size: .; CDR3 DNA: TGTGCCAGCAGTCAGCGGGGGTTTAGCACAGATACGCAGTATTTT; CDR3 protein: CASSQRGFSTDTQYF
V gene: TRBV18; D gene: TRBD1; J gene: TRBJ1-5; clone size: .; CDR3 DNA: TGTGCCAGCTCACTGGACAGGGAAGTCAATCAGCCCCAGCATTTT; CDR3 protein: CASSLDREVNQPQHF
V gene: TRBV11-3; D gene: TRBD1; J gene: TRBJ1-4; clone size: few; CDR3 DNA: TGTGCCAGCAGCTTAGCCCGGGACAGGGGACGTGAAAAACTGTTTTTT; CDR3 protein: CASSLARDRGREKLFF
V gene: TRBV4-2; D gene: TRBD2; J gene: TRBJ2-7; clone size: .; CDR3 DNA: TGTGCCAGCAGCCAGGGGTTACTAGCGGGAGGCACCTACGAGCAGTACTTC; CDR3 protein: CASSQGLLAGGTYEQYF
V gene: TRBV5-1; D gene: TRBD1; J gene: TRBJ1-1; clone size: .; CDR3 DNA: TGCGCCAGCAGCTTCACAGGGGGAATAGGGGACACTGAAGCTTTCTTT; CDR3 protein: CASSFTGGIGDTEAFF
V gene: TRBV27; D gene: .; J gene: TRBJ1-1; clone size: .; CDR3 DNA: TGTGCCAGCAGCCTAAAGGGGCAGGCGAACACTGAAGCTTTCTTT; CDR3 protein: CASSLKGQANTEAFF
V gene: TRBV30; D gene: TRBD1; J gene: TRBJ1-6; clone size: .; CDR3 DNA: TGTGCCTGGAGTCCTACCCGGACAGGCAATAATTCACCCCTCCACTTT; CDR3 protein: CAWSPTRTGNNSPLHF
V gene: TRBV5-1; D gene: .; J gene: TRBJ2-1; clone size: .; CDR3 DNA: TGCGCCAGCACTCCGGGGGAGCTATACAATGAGCAGTTCTTC; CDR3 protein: CASTPGELYNEQFF
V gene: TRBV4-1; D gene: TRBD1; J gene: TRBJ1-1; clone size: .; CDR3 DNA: TGCGCCAGCAGCCAACTCCCAGGGGGTGCAGTATCTGAAGCTTTCTTT; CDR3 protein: CASSQLPGGAVSEAFF
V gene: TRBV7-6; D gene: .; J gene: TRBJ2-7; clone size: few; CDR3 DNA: TGTGCCAGCAGCCCCGGGACACCCTACGAGCAGTACTTC; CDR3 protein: CASSPGTPYEQYF
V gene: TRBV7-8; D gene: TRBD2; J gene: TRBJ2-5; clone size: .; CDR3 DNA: TGTGCCAGCAGCCCCGGGGTGGATCTAGCGGGAGAGACCCAGTACTTC; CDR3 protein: CASSPGVDLAGETQYF
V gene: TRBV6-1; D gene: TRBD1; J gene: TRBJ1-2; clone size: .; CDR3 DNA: TGTGCCAGCAGTGATCCGAAACAGGGGGACTATGGCTACACCTTC; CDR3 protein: CASSDPKQGDYGYTF
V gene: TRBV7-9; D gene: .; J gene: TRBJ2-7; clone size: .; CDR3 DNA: TGTGCCAGCAGCTTAGGCAGGGCTTTGTTCGAGCAGTACTTC; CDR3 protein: CASSLGRALFEQYF
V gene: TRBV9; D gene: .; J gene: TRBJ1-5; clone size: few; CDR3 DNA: TGTGCCAGCAGCGCCACGGGGGGCAATCAGCCCCAGCATTTT; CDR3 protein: CASSATGGNQPQHF
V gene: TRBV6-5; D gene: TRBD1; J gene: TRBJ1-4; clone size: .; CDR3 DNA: TGTGCCAGCAGCGACAGGGGAGAGAGGGAAAAACTGTTTTTT; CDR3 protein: CASSDRGEREKLFF
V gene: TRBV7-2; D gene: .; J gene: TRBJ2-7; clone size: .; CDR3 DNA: TGTGCCAGCAGCTTTATGCAAGGGCTAGCCTATACCTACGAGCAGTACTTC; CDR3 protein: CASSFMQGLAYTYEQYF
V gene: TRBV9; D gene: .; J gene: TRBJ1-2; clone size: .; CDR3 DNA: TGTGCCAGCAGCGTAGTGGGCAGGAGGATAAGCTACACCTTC; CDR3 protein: CASSVVGRRISYTF
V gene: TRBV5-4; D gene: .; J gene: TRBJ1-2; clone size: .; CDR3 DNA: TGTGCCAGCAGCCCACCAGGGGATGGGTTGGATGGCTACACCTTC; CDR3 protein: CASSPPGDGLDGYTF
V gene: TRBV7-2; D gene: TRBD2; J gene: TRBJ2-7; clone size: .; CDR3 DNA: TGTGCCAGCAGCTCCGCCTTCGGGGGGGACTACGAGCAGTACTTC; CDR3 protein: CASSSAFGGDYEQYF
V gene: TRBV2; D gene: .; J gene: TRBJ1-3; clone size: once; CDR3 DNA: TGTGCCAGCAGTGAATGGGCTTACGCTGGAAACACCATATATTTT; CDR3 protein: CASSEWAYAGNTIYF
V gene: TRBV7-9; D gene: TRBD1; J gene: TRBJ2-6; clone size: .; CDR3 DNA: TGTTCCAGCAGCTTAGGGGACAGGTCAGCTTTCGGGGCCAACGTCCTGACTTTC; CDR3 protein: CSSSLGDRSAFGANVLTF
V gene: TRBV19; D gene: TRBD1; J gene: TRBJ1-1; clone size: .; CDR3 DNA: TGTGCCAGTAGAGAACCAGCCGGGACAGAATACCTGAACAACCTGAACACTGAAGCTTTCTTT; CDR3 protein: CASREPAGTEYLNNLNTEAFF
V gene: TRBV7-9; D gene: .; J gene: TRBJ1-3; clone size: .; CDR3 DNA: TGTGCCAGCAGCTCTCAGGGAAACACCATATATTTT; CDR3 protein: CASSSQGNTIYF
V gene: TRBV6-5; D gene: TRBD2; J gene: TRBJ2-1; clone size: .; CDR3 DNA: TGTGCCAGCAGTTACTTCTCGAGCGGGGGATACAATGAGCAGTTCTTC; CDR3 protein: CASSYFSSGGYNEQFF
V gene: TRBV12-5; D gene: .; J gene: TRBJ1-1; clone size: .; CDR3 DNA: TGTGCTAGCGGCTCTCGATATCGCGCAGGGCGGAACACTGAAGCTTTCTTT; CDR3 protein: CASGSRYRAGRNTEAFF
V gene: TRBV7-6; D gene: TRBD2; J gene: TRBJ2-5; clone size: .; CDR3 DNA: TGTGCCAGCAGCTCAAATAGCGGGAGTCATGAGACCCAGTACTTC; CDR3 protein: CASSSNSGSHETQYF
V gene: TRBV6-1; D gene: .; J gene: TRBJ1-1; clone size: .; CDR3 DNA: TGTGCCAGCAGTCCAATCCTAGGAGACAGTGAAGCTTTCTTT; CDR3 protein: CASSPILGDSEAFF
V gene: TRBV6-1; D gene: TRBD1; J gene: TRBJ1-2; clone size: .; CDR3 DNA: TGTGCCAGCAGTGAATCGGGACAGGGGAACTATGGCTACACCTTC; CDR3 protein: CASSESGQGNYGYTF
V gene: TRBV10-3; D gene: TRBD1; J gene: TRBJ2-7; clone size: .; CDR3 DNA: TGTGCCATCGGGGGACAGGGGGCGCTTGAGCAGTACTTC; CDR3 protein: CAIGGQGALEQYF
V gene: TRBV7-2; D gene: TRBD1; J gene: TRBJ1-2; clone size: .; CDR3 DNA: TGTGCCAGCAGCTTAAGGGGACAGGGGATCTATGGCTACACCTTC; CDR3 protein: CASSLRGQGIYGYTF
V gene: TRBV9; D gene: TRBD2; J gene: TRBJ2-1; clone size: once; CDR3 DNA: TGTGCCAGCAGCGTAGCTCCAAGAATAGCGGGAGGTAATGAGCAGTTCTTC; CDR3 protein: CASSVAPRIAGGNEQFF
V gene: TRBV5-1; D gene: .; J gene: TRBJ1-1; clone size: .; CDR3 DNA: TGCGCCAGCAGCTTGAGAGGAACAAGAGACACTGAAGCTTTCTTT; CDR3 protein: CASSLRGTRDTEAFF
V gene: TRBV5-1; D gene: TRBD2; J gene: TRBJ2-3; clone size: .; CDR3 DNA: TGCGCCAGCAGCTTCATAGCGGGGGGCGTAACCCGTGGCACAGATACGCAGTATTTT; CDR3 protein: CASSFIAGGVTRGTDTQYF
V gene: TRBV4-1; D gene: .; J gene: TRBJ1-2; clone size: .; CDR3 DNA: TGCGCCAGCAGCCACGGCCAGGCAACTTATGGCTACACCTTC; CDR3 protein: CASSHGQATYGYTF